Each of the 17 T cell receptor beta chains below was sequenced from the same sample in a study of cytomegalovirus exposure and HLA in healthy donors. Amplification used 60 Vbeta primers and 13 Jbeta primers. Clones were read by immunoSEQ multiplex PCR, and TCRdb kept only the in-frame ones, dropping some. Of about 98,000 clones in the sample, about 81% were seen once. The sequenced material came from PBMCs. The receptors stem from a man between 18 and 29 years old in good health and CMV-seropositive.

This chain joins TRBV14 and TRBJ2-1; 7 bases fit TRBD1. Germline V gene data show CDR1 as SGHDN and CDR2 as FVKESK. The length of the CDR3 is 17 residues. The V gene end was trimmed by 2 bases and the J gene end by 0 bases; junction bases not matched to a gene: 7. CDR3 nucleotide sequence: TGTGCCAGCAGCCAATTGGTCAGGACAGGCTCCTACAATGAGCAGTTCTTC. As protein: CASSQLVRTGSYNEQFF.

The V gene is TRBV4-1, the J gene TRBJ2-2; TRBD1 is a possible D gene (5 bases). The V end was cut by 2 bases, the J end by 5 bases, with 9 bases between. This CDR3 has 14 residues. CDR1 is MGHRA and CDR2 is YSYEKL in the germline V gene. The CDR3 DNA reads as TGCGCCAGCAGCCAAAAGCAGGGTACCGGGGAGCTGTTTTTT. Protein: CASSQKQGTGELFF.

This clone occurred a few times. The chain employs TRBV15 and TRBJ1-5, with 7 bases aligning to TRBD1. CDR1 is LNHNV and CDR2 is YYDKDF in the germline V gene (reference sequence). The V segment lost 3 bases and the J segment 5 bases; nucleotides outside the gene matches: 7. The CDR3 runs to 15 residues. CDR3 nucleotide sequence: TGTGCCACCAGCAGGCGGGGACAGATCCATCAGCCCCAGCATTTT. Protein sequence: CATSRRGQIHQPQHF.

This sequence joins TRBV2 and TRBJ1-2; D gene uncertain. V lost 8 bases and J lost 1, with 17 bases in between. Germline assignment: CDR1 SNHLY and CDR2 FYNNEI. This CDR3 has 15 residues. The CDR3 spells CASPLDLTLNYGYTF. DNA for the CDR3: TGTGCCAGCCCCCTAGACCTAACTCTTAACTATGGCTACACCTTC.

The CDR3 DNA reads as TGCGCCAGCAGCTTGAGGCAAGGGACGGGGGACACTGAAGCTTTCTTT. Residues: CASSLRQGTGDTEAFF. The chain combines TRBV5-1 with TRBJ1-1; D is perhaps TRBD1 (5 bases). Germline V gene sequence: CDR1 SGHRS, CDR2 YFSETQ. Trimming removed 1 base from V and 3 bases from J, with 16 bases in between. CDR3 length: 16 amino acids.

This chain joins TRBV7-8 and TRBJ2-2; TRBD2 matches 8 bases. Germline assignment: CDR1 SGHVS and CDR2 FQNEAQ. The J segment lost 6 bases and the V segment lost 5 bases, leaving 11 bases of the junction unmatched. The CDR3 covers 16 residues. The DNA of the CDR3 is TGTGCCAGCAGCCCAGGACTAGCAAACTCCCCCGGGGAGCTGTTTTTT. It translates to CASSPGLANSPGELFF.

The chain recombines TRBV15 with TRBJ2-1, with D perhaps TRBD2 (7 bases). Trimming removed 0 bases at V and 7 bases at J, with 13 bases between. CDR1 LNHNV and CDR2 YYDKDF come from the germline V gene (reference sequence). This CDR3 region has 15 residues. The CDR3 DNA sequence: TGTGCCACCAGCAGAGATAGGGGGGGGGAGAATGAGCAGTTCTTC. Its translation is CATSRDRGGENEQFF.

This chain connects TRBV2 to TRBJ2-2; the match to TRBD2 covers 13 bases. From germline, CDR1 is SNHLY and CDR2 FYNNEI. This CDR3 comprises 15 residues. V was clipped by 4 bases and J by 5 bases; unmatched bases: 1. The CDR3 DNA follows: TGTGCCAGCAGTGGACTAGCGGGGGGAACCGGGGAGCTGTTTTTT. Its protein product is CASSGLAGGTGELFF. Together with reference TRBV2 and TRBJ2-2, the CDR3 gives the full variable domain: EPEVTQTPSHQVTQMGQEVILRCVPISNHLYFYWYRQILGQKVEFLVSFYNNEISEKSEIFDDQFSVERPDGSNFTLKIRSTKLEDSAMYFCASSGLAGGTGELFFGEGSRLTVL.

This chain uses TRBV2 with TRBJ2-5; TRBD2 might be the D (6 bases). The CDR3 loop spans 12 amino acids. The V and J ends lost 7 bases and 4 bases respectively, with 10 bases between them. CDR1 and CDR2 (germline): SNHLY, FYNNEI. The CDR3 loop is CASMGGTETQYF. CDR3 DNA: TGTGCCAGCATGGGCGGGACAGAGACCCAGTACTTC.

This clone was found a few times. This rearrangement joins TRBV28 to TRBJ2-3, with 10 bases aligning to TRBD2. The CDR3 is made up of 18 amino acids. CDR1 is MDHEN, CDR2 SYDVKM, per germline. V lost 1 base and J lost 2; bases outside the gene matches: 9. The CDR3, as DNA: TGTGCCAGCAGTTTATTGGGAGCGGGGGGGGTACTCACAGATACGCAGTATTTT. This gives the protein CASSLLGAGGVLTDTQYF.

J is TRBJ2-2 and V is TRBV4-1; weak D call: TRBD1 (6 bases). CDR3 size: 16 residues. Trimming cost V 0 bases and J 4 bases, with 12 bases left between them. Germline values: CDR1 MGHRA, CDR2 YSYEKL. Here the CDR3 DNA reads TGCGCCAGCAGCCAAGAAGTAGGGGGAATCACCGGGGAGCTGTTTTTT. Translation gives CASSQEVGGITGELFF.

J is TRBJ2-7 and V is TRBV10-2; 11 bases are a match to TRBD2. V shed 6 bases, J shed 1 base, and the junction held 5 bases outside the gene matches. Per germline, CDR1 WSHSY and CDR2 SAAADI. CDR3 length: 15 residues. CDR3 DNA: TGCGCCAGCAGCAGACTAGCGGGGAGTTCCTACGAGCAGTACTTC. Translation gives CASSRLAGSSYEQYF.

This clone was observed a few times. V and J are TRBV4-1 and TRBJ1-5; the D gene is possibly TRBD1 (5 bases). With 0 bases removed from V and 6 bases from J, the gap between germline ends came to 12 bases. Per the germline V gene, CDR1 is MGHRA and CDR2 is YSYEKL. CDR3 length: 15 amino acids. This chain's CDR3 is CASSQDPGKSQPQHF. The DNA for the CDR3 is TGCGCCAGCAGCCAAGACCCAGGGAAAAGTCAGCCCCAGCATTTT.

This clone was recorded only once. The CDR3 spells CASSIGVNQPQHF. CDR3 DNA sequence: TGTGCCAGTAGTATCGGGGTCAATCAGCCCCAGCATTTT. The J gene is TRBJ1-5, the V gene TRBV19; D remains unclear. Germline CDR1 LNHDA, CDR2 SQIVND (reference sequence). The ends were cut back, 3 bases at V and 3 bases at J, with 6 bases in the middle. The CDR3 consists of 13 residues. Drawing the rest from reference TRBV19 and TRBJ1-5, the complete variable domain is DGGITQSPKYLFRKEGQNVTLSCEQNLNHDAMYWYRQDPGQGLRLIYYSQIVNDFQKGDIAEGYSVSREKKESFPLTVTSAQKNPTAFYLCASSIGVNQPQHFGDGTRLSIL.

The genes are TRBV4-1 and TRBJ2-7; 11 positions match TRBD2. CDR1 is MGHRA, CDR2 YSYEKL, per germline. V lost 4 bases and J lost 1; bases outside the gene matches: 3. The CDR3 loop spans 15 amino acids. CDR3 nucleotide sequence: TGCGCCAGCAGCCGACCTAGCGGGGGGTCCTACGAGCAGTACTTC. This sequence encodes CASSRPSGGSYEQYF.

The J gene is TRBJ1-6, the V gene TRBV9, with unresolved D. Trimming removed 0 bases from V and 4 bases from J, with 8 bases in between. Germline assignment: CDR1 SGDLS and CDR2 YYNGEE. This CDR3 is built from 15 residues. CDR3 in amino acids: CASSVGSGYNSPLHF. The CDR3 nucleotides are TGTGCCAGCAGCGTAGGCAGCGGGTATAATTCACCCCTCCACTTT. The complete variable domain, with remaining parts taken from reference TRBV9 and TRBJ1-6, reads DSGVTQTPKHLITATGQRVTLRCSPRSGDLSVYWYQQSLDQGLQFLIQYYNGEERAKGNILERFSAQQFPDLHSELNLSSLELGDSALYFCASSVGSGYNSPLHFGNGTRLTVT.

This chain connects TRBV5-1 to TRBJ2-3, with D possibly matching TRBD2 (5 bases). The CDR3 has 16 amino acids. The V gene lost 5 bases and the J gene lost 2 bases, with 18 bases spanning the gap. The germline V gene encodes CDR1 SGHRS and CDR2 YFSETQ. The CDR3 bases are TGCGCCAGCAGGCTCCAATTGGACGGGATCACAGATACGCAGTATTTT. As protein: CASRLQLDGITDTQYF.